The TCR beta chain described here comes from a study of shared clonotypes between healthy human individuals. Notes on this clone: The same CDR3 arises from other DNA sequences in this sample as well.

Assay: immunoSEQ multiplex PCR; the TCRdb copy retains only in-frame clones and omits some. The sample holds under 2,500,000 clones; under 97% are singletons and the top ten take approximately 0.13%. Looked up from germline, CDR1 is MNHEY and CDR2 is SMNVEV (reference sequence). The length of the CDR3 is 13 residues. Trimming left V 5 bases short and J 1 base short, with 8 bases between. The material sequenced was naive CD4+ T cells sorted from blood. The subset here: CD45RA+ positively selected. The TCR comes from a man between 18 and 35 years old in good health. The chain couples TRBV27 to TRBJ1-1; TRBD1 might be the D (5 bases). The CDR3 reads CASSNQGNTEAFF. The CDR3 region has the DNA TGTGCCAGCAGTAATCAGGGGAACACTGAAGCTTTCTTT.